The T cell receptor (beta chain) described here comes from a study of identical twins. TCRdb analysed the 5' RACE reads with MiXCR anew, one entry per CDR3 protein. Seen here are 1.5 million to 2 million distinct CDR3 sequences, less than 40% observed once, and the top ten hold less than 0.35%. This clonotype was seen repeatedly, ten times or more. Its target is not known. This CDR3 contains 15 residues. Germline trimming cut 4 bases from V and 6 bases from J; bases unmatched to any gene: 9. CDR1 is SQVTM, CDR2 ANQGSEA, per germline. There were only healthy Caucasians among the donors. Findings and caveats of the study: Low generation-probability sequences were in excess among twin-shared out-of-frame alpha sequences. The more abundant beta clonotypes in cord blood had fewer insertions, and memory repertoires did not show this.

Sequences were obtained from cord blood. The genes are TRBV29-1 and TRBJ1-4; 9 nucleotides agree with TRBD1. This receptor was taken from a newborn girl in good health. The CDR3 reads CSVGRGQGRDEKLFF. The CDR3 DNA follows: TGCAGCGTTGGAAGGGGACAGGGAAGGGATGAAAAACTGTTTTTT. Filled out from reference TRBV29-1 and TRBJ1-4, the complete variable domain reads SAVISQKPSRDICQRGTSLTIQCQVDSQVTMMFWYRQQPGQSLTLIATANQGSEATYESGFVIDKFPISRPNLTFSTLTVSNMSPEDSSIYLCSVGRGQGRDEKLFFGSGTQLSVL.